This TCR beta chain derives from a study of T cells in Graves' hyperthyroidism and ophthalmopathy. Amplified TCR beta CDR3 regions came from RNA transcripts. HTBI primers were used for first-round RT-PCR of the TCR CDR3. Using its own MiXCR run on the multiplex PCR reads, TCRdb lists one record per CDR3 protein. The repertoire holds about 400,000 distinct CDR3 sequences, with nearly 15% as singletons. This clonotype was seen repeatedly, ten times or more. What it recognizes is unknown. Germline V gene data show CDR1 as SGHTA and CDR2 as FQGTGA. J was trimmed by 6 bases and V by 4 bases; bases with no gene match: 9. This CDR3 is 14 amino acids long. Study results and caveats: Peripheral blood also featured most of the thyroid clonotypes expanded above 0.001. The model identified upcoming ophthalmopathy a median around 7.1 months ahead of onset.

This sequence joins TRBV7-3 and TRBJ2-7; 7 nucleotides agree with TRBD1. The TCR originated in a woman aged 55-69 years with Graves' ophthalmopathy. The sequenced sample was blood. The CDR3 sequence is CASSSDRSKTEQYF. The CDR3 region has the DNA TGTGCCAGCAGCTCGGACAGGAGTAAGACCGAGCAGTACTTC.